This T cell receptor (beta chain) was identified in a study of OX40 agonist ivuxolimab in advanced cancers. Findings of the study overall: Doses of 0.1 to 3.0 mg/kg were accompanied by clonal expansion of CD4+ and CD8+ blood T cells by week 6.

The germline CDR1 and CDR2 sequences are LNHDA and SQIVND (reference sequence). The CDR3 totals 15 residues. J gave up 4 bases and V 2 bases, and 4 bases lay outside the gene matches. This table comes from immunoSEQ multiplex PCR, and its TCRdb copy is limited to in-frame clones, with some not included. The data show about 65,000 clones, around 86% seen once. As regards this clone: Its antigen is unidentified.

This sequence was found in an adult with an advanced solid tumor such as melanoma, head and neck, liver or kidney cancer. The rearrangement joins TRBV19 to TRBJ2-1; 8 bases match TRBD2. This specimen was CD4+ or CD8+ T cells sorted from blood, taken in a trial of the OX40 agonist ivuxolimab. CDR3 amino acids: CASSIMSSGYNEQFF. Here the CDR3 DNA reads TGTGCCAGTAGTATAATGTCTAGCGGGTACAATGAGCAGTTCTTC.